The rows below give T cell receptor beta chains drawn from one sample of a study of T cells expressing NK-cell markers. Reprocessing the 5' RACE reads, TCRdb reports a single entry for every CDR3 protein and omits DNA. This listing includes a few hundred thousand distinct CDR3 sequences. The sample comprised blood T cells: a sorted CD56 or NKG2C T cell subset, CD4+ or CD8+ T cells, or bulk PBMC T cells (not recorded which). Receptor source: a man between 18 and 29 years old in good health. The CDR3 runs from the conserved cysteine through the conserved F or W. The order of the fields is V gene, J gene, CDR3 protein.

v_gene: TRBV7-2; j_gene: TRBJ2-1; CDR3aa: CASSLDIRFYEQFF
v_gene: TRBV5-8; j_gene: TRBJ2-1; CDR3aa: CASSLAGAGEVYEQFF
v_gene: TRBV5-1; j_gene: TRBJ2-5; CDR3aa: CASSPGLAGIIGTQYF
v_gene: TRBV5-1; j_gene: TRBJ2-2; CDR3aa: CASSPDLRGTGELFF
v_gene: TRBV5-1; j_gene: TRBJ2-1; CDR3aa: CASLKVSGLDYNEQFF
v_gene: TRBV4-3; j_gene: TRBJ2-1; CDR3aa: CASSQNPPGGGPYNEQFF
v_gene: TRBV28; j_gene: TRBJ1-1; CDR3aa: CASSPLEGLNTEAFF
v_gene: TRBV2; j_gene: TRBJ2-3; CDR3aa: CASSSFRRGQGSTQYF
v_gene: TRBV5-5; j_gene: TRBJ1-1; CDR3aa: CASQNPQGGTEAFF
v_gene: TRBV25-1; j_gene: TRBJ2-7; CDR3aa: CASSDPMTGYEQYF
v_gene: TRBV11-2; j_gene: TRBJ2-1; CDR3aa: CASSPPVAGISYNEQFF
v_gene: TRBV10-3; j_gene: TRBJ2-1; CDR3aa: CAISENLAFNEQFF
v_gene: TRBV2; j_gene: TRBJ2-4; CDR3aa: CASSLLPENIQYF
v_gene: TRBV12-3/TRBV12-4; j_gene: TRBJ2-1; CDR3aa: CASSFGQPGDSYNEQFF
v_gene: TRBV12-3/TRBV12-4; j_gene: TRBJ2-5; CDR3aa: CASSPTSGRGQETQYF
v_gene: TRBV29-1; j_gene: TRBJ2-1; CDR3aa: CSDGRGPYNEQFF
v_gene: TRBV7-3; j_gene: TRBJ2-2; CDR3aa: CASSYFPGPVDTGELFF
v_gene: TRBV11-2; j_gene: TRBJ2-3; CDR3aa: CASSLQKTDTQYF
v_gene: TRBV7-2; j_gene: TRBJ1-4; CDR3aa: CASSLEGGTNEKLFF
v_gene: TRBV3-1; j_gene: TRBJ2-1; CDR3aa: CASSQDPWRGERFF
v_gene: TRBV6-2/TRBV6-3; j_gene: TRBJ2-2; CDR3aa: CASSYLTPGLAGGITGELFF
v_gene: TRBV12-3/TRBV12-4; j_gene: TRBJ2-1; CDR3aa: CASTSGGGRAHNEQFF
v_gene: TRBV7-9; j_gene: TRBJ1-6; CDR3aa: CASREPGNSPLHF
v_gene: TRBV9; j_gene: TRBJ2-1; CDR3aa: CASSVQGNNEQFF
v_gene: TRBV5-1; j_gene: TRBJ2-1; CDR3aa: CASSPARTSGRTSYNEQFF
v_gene: TRBV5-6; j_gene: TRBJ2-1; CDR3aa: CASSRRLASSNEQFF
v_gene: TRBV29-1; j_gene: TRBJ2-7; CDR3aa: CSVDRAGQGLEQYF
v_gene: TRBV20-1; j_gene: TRBJ1-2; CDR3aa: CSAKRQGGNYGYTF